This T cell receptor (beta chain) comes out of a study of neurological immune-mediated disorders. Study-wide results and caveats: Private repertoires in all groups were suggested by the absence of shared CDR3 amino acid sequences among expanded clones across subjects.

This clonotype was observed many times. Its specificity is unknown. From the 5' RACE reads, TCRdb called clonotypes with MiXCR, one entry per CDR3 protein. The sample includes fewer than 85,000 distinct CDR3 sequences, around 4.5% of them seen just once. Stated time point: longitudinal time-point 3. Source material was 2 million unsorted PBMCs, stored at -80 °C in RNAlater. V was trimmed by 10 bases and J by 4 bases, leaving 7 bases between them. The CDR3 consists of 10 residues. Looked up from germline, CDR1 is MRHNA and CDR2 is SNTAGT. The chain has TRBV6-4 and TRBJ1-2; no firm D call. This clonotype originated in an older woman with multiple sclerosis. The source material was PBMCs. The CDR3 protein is CAIQPYGYTF. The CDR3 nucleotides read TGTGCCATCCAACCCTATGGCTACACCTTC.